Listed here are 15 T cell receptor beta chains from one sample, sequenced in a study of cytomegalovirus exposure and HLA in healthy donors. This PCR relied on a set of 60 Vbeta primers and 13 Jbeta primers. Some clones are missing from TCRdb's copy, which holds only in-frame ones; the method was immunoSEQ multiplex PCR. The data show around 99,000 clones, around 73% seen once. The sequenced sample was PBMCs. These receptors all come from a man aged 35 to 55 in good health and CMV-seronegative.

The chain links TRBV6-1 to TRBJ2-7; D call uncertain. The CDR3 has 13 residues. Germline assignment: CDR1 MNHNS and CDR2 SASEGT. The V and J ends lost 4 bases and 2 bases respectively, with 9 bases between them. The CDR3 protein is CASSGLVAYEQYF. The CDR3 region has the DNA TGTGCCAGCAGTGGACTCGTCGCCTACGAGCAGTACTTC.

With regard to this clone: The same CDR3 can be traced to other DNA sequences in this sample. This chain links TRBV28 with TRBJ2-5; D is uncertain. Between the trimmed V and J ends, which lost 6 bases and 2 bases, there was a span of 13 bases. This CDR3 has 14 amino acids. The germline V gene encodes CDR1 MDHEN and CDR2 SYDVKM. The CDR3 loop is CASSPPGDQETQYF. DNA for the CDR3: TGTGCCAGCAGCCCCCCGGGTGATCAAGAGACCCAGTACTTC.

The chain is built from TRBV11-2 and TRBJ1-1; D unresolved. Trimming removed 5 bases at V and 4 bases at J, with 14 bases between. Germline lookup yields CDR1 SGHAT and CDR2 FQNNGV. The CDR3 loop spans 14 amino acids. The CDR3 reads CASSLTSSGTEAFF. CDR3 sequence (DNA): TGTGCCAGCAGCCTCACATCGAGCGGCACTGAAGCTTTCTTT.

The rearrangement uses TRBV18 and TRBJ2-3; D is perhaps TRBD1 (7 bases). Germline lookup yields CDR1 KGHSH and CDR2 LQKENI. The CDR3 is 16 amino acids. V lost 3 bases and J 4 bases, leaving 17 bases between the germline ends. The CDR3 nucleotides are TGTGCCAGCTCACCGGGGGACCGGAGGGGGCCAGATACGCAGTATTTT. Its translation is CASSPGDRRGPDTQYF.

The gene calls are TRBV4-2 and TRBJ1-5; D perhaps matches TRBD1 (6 bases). The CDR3 sequence is 17 residues long. Trimming took off 4 bases at V and 4 bases at J, with 20 bases between the two ends. Looked up from germline, CDR1 is LGHNA and CDR2 is YNFKEQ. CDR3 in amino acids: CASSREPYWTANQPQHF. CDR3 DNA: TGTGCCAGCAGCCGAGAACCCTACTGGACAGCAAATCAGCCCCAGCATTTT.

This clone was seen more than once but under ten times. The chain employs TRBV5-1 and TRBJ2-7; 9 bases align to TRBD1. V gave up 0 bases and J gave up 3 bases; unmatched junction bases: 4. The CDR3 runs 15 residues. CDR1 is SGHRS, CDR2 YFSETQ, per germline. The CDR3 bases are TGCGCCAGCAGCTTGGACGGACAGGGGATCTACGAGCAGTACTTC. It yields the protein CASSLDGQGIYEQYF.

The chain carries TRBV6-5 and TRBJ1-2; weak D call: TRBD1 (6 bases). The CDR3 consists of 12 residues. The V gene lost 6 bases and the J gene lost 8 bases, with 13 bases spanning the gap. The germline CDR1 and CDR2 sequences are MNHEY and SVGAGI. The CDR3 reads CASSTTGLGYTF. For the CDR3, the DNA is TGTGCCAGCAGCACCACAGGGCTGGGCTACACCTTC.

The J gene is TRBJ1-4, the V gene TRBV28; D remains ambiguous. The germline gives CDR1 MDHEN, CDR2 SYDVKM. The CDR3 length is 14 residues. The V gene lost 3 bases and the J gene lost 6 bases, with 11 bases spanning the gap. The CDR3 sequence: CASSLQDNDEKLFF. The CDR3 DNA sequence: TGTGCCAGCAGTTTGCAGGATAATGATGAAAAACTGTTTTTT.

The chain has TRBV20-1 and TRBJ1-2; D not resolved. This CDR3 has 11 amino acids. The germline gives CDR1 DFQATT, CDR2 SNEGSKA (reference sequence). Between the trimmed V and J ends, which lost 6 bases and 2 bases, there was a span of 7 bases. The CDR3 sequence: CSALGNYGYTF. The CDR3 nucleotides read TGCAGTGCGCTCGGGAACTATGGCTACACCTTC.

DNA of the CDR3: TGTGCCAGCAGTGCCGGACAGGGGGCTATTTCACCCCTCCACTTT. Translated: CASSAGQGAISPLHF. The chain has TRBV6-4 and TRBJ1-6; 11 nucleotides line up with TRBD1. Looked up from germline, CDR1 is MRHNA and CDR2 is SNTAGT. V was pared by 4 bases and J by 9 bases, with 5 bases of the junction left unmatched. The CDR3 is made up of 15 amino acids.

The chain couples TRBV4-1 to TRBJ1-3; 11 nucleotides line up with TRBD1. V dropped 1 base and J dropped 4; count of bases not matched to a gene: 6. Germline V gives CDR1 MGHRA, CDR2 YSYEKL. The length of the CDR3 is 17 residues. The CDR3: CASSQVDRGPSGNTIYF. The DNA for the CDR3 is TGCGCCAGCAGCCAAGTGGACAGGGGGCCATCCGGAAACACCATATATTTT.

The CDR3 bases are TGCGCCAGCAGCCAAGACACTGGCTATGGCTACACCTTC. Amino acids: CASSQDTGYGYTF. This sequence joins TRBV4-1 and TRBJ1-2, with D uncertain. The germline CDR1 and CDR2 sequences are MGHRA and YSYEKL. The CDR3 has 13 amino acids. With 0 bases removed from V and 4 bases from J, the gap between germline ends came to 6 bases.

This clone occurred once. This chain uses TRBV7-2 with TRBJ2-7; D may be TRBD1 (5 bases). Trimming cost V 5 bases and J 5 bases, with 16 bases left between them. CDR3 length equals 14 residues. Germline lookup yields CDR1 SGHTA and CDR2 FQGNSA. The CDR3 DNA reads as TGTGCCAGCAGCCGGACAAGGGTCATCGACGAGCAGTACTTC. Amino acids: CASSRTRVIDEQYF.

V is TRBV4-1 and J is TRBJ1-3; possibly TRBD1 for D (5 bases). V lost 4 bases and J 2 bases, leaving 12 bases between the germline ends. Germline CDR1 is MGHRA and CDR2 is YSYEKL. This CDR3 comprises 15 residues. CDR3 in amino acids: CASSRSQGTGNTIYF. The DNA for the CDR3 is TGCGCCAGCAGCCGATCCCAGGGAACTGGAAACACCATATATTTT.

V usage is TRBV6-5 and J usage is TRBJ1-1, with a tentative D call TRBD1 (5 bases). The V gene's germline CDR1 is MNHEY and CDR2 SVGAGI. The CDR3 consists of 15 residues. V lost 6 bases to trimming and J lost 1 base, with 15 bases between them. The chain's CDR3 is CASSPVNGGNTEAFF. Written as DNA, the CDR3 is TGTGCCAGCAGCCCTGTTAACGGGGGGAACACTGAAGCTTTCTTT.